Described below is a single T cell receptor beta chain sequence and its context. TRB was amplified by touch-down multiplex PCR, primer pools A and B combined. TCRdb re-called the multiplex PCR reads and catalogs CDR3 proteins one per entry, DNA excluded. Recorded for this sample: several thousand distinct CDR3 sequences. There are 14 residues in the CDR3. The germline V gene has CDR1 MRHNA and CDR2 SNTAGT. The source of the sample is a study of T cell clusters in autoimmune cytopenias. TRB amplification used 200 to 250 ng of peripheral blood genomic DNA. These data were also filed under a second study, of T cell repertoires in aging, cancer and after chemotherapy.

The receptor was isolated from a human donor with chronic lymphocytic leukemia. The donor label of this sample is uncertain. The J gene is TRBJ1-2, the V gene TRBV6-4; TCRdb returns TRBD1, unconfirmable since there is no DNA. The specimen was peripheral blood. CDR3 loop: CASIRQDTNYGYTF.